A selection of T cell receptor beta chains follows, all from one sample in a study of cytomegalovirus exposure and HLA in healthy donors. The protocol was immunoSEQ multiplex PCR, while the TCRdb copy is restricted to in-frame clones and leaves out a portion. The sample contains approximately 160,000 clones, around 72% of which appear only once. Sequencing was carried out using PBMCs. The receptors stem from a woman aged 40 to 49 in good health and CMV-seropositive. Both conserved end residues are part of each CDR3. A D gene is named only where the DNA matches it firmly. Rows may omit the clone size; those that give it use once, few, many or a size class.

CDR3nt | CDR3aa | d_gene | abundance | j_gene | v_gene
TGCGCCTCTTCGACACGCTCCTACGAGCAGTACTTC | CASSTRSYEQYF | . | . | TRBJ2-7 | TRBV10-2
TGCGCCAGCAGCTGGGGGACATCCAGGGTAGGGCCGTACGAGCAGTACTTC | CASSWGTSRVGPYEQYF | . | . | TRBJ2-7 | TRBV5-1
TGTGCCAGCAGTTTTGACAGGGGGCGTGAAAAACTGTTTTTT | CASSFDRGREKLFF | TRBD1 | few | TRBJ1-4 | TRBV2
TGTGCCAGTAATCCCACTCGGAATCAGCCCCAGCATTTT | CASNPTRNQPQHF | . | . | TRBJ1-5 | TRBV19
TGTGCCAGCTCAGACCAGGAGAACACTGAAGCTTTCTTT | CASSDQENTEAFF | . | . | TRBJ1-1 | TRBV18
TGTGCCAGCAGCCCCAGCCCCGGGGTAAGGACTGAAGCTTTCTTT | CASSPSPGVRTEAFF | . | . | TRBJ1-1 | TRBV7-9
TGCAGCGTTGATTGGGAGGTCGGAGGGGAGCTGTTTTTT | CSVDWEVGGELFF | . | once | TRBJ2-2 | TRBV29-1
TGTGCCTGGAGGGGGACAGGGGGCATCGGAAAGACCCAGTACTTC | CAWRGTGGIGKTQYF | TRBD1 | . | TRBJ2-5 | TRBV30
TGTGCCAGCAGTGCTTGGGGCGTGAACACTGAAGCTTTCTTT | CASSAWGVNTEAFF | . | . | TRBJ1-1 | TRBV6-1
TGTGCCAGTAGTAGAGGGAACAACTATGGCTACACCTTC | CASSRGNNYGYTF | . | . | TRBJ1-2 | TRBV2
TGTGCCAGCACGCCCGACAGTCAAGAGACCCAGTACTTC | CASTPDSQETQYF | . | . | TRBJ2-5 | TRBV11-2
TGCGCCAGCAGCCAAGGCTTTAGCGGACTAGCGGGGGGAAGAAGACAGAATGAGCAGTTCTTC | CASSQGFSGLAGGRRQNEQFF | TRBD2 | . | TRBJ2-1 | TRBV4-1
TGTGCCAGTAGTTTACGACAGGAAAAATCACCCCTCCACTTT | CASSLRQEKSPLHF | . | . | TRBJ1-6 | TRBV19